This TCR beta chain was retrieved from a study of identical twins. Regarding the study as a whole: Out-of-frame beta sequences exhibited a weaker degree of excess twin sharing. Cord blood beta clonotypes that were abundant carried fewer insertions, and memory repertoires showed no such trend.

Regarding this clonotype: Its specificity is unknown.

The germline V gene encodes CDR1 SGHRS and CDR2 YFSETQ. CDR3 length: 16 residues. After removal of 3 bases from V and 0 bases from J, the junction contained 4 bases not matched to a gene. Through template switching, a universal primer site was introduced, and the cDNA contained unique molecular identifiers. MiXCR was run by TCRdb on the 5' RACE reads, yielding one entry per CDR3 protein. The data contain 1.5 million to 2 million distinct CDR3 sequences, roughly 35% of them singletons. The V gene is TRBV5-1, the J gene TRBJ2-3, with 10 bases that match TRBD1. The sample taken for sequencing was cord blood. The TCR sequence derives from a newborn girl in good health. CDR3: CASSSTGGRSTDTQYF. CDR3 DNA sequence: TGCGCCAGCAGCTCGACAGGGGGCCGTAGCACAGATACGCAGTATTTT.